Included here is one TCR beta chain sequence, with context. Its antigen is as yet unknown. The entry originates in a study of beta chain features in type 1 diabetes. Overall study results and limits: Among patients with Type 1 diabetes, TCRB CDR3s were moderately but significantly shorter in every one of the four CD4+ subsets. VDJ junctions sequenced from type 1 diabetes patients showed fewer insertions and more deletions.

Trimming pared 9 bases from V and 0 bases from J, leaving 12 bases between. The germline V gene encodes CDR1 LNHDA and CDR2 SQIVND (reference sequence). The CDR3 runs 13 residues. The study reverse transcribed the entire isolated RNA, so it sequenced expressed TCRB transcripts. Using immunoSEQ multiplex PCR, the repertoire was profiled, and TCRdb retains in-frame clones only, with some absent. The sample yields about 260,000 clones, roughly 20% seen once. The V call is TRBV19, the J call TRBJ2-7; a weak D match, TRBD1 (6 bases). This receptor was obtained from a woman aged 40 to 49 with type 1 diabetes. Input material: naive CD4+ T cells from blood. This CDR3 reads CASGTYNSYEQYF. CDR3 sequence (DNA): TGTGCCAGCGGGACATACAACTCCTACGAGCAGTACTTC.